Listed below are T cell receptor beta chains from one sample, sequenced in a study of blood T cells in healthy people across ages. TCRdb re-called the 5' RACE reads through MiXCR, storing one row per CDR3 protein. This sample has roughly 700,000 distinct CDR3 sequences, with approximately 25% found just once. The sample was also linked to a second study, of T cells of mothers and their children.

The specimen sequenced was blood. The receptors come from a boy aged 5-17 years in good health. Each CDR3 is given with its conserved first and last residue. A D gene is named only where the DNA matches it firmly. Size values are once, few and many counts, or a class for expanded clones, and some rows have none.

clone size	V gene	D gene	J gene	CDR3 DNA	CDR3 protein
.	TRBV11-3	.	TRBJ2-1	TGCGCCAGCAGCTTAGTAGTGGGGGGCGCGGATAATAATGAGCAGTTCTTC	CASSLVVGGADNNEQFF
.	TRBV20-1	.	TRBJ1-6	TGCAGTGCTAGGGGGACTCTCTATTCACCCCTCCACTTT	CSARGTLYSPLHF
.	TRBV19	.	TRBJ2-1	TGTGCCAGTAGTATGGTCGACAGCAATGAGCAGTTCTTC	CASSMVDSNEQFF
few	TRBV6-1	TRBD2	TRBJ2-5	TGTGCCAGCACCCCCCTTAATGTTGGACTAGCGGAAACGAAGGAGACCCAGTACTTC	CASTPLNVGLAETKETQYF
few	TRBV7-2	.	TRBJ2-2	TGTGCCAGCAACCGGGACGGTCAGACCGGGGAGCTGTTTTTT	CASNRDGQTGELFF
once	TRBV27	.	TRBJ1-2	TGTGCCAGCAGTTTATCAGCAGTAAGAAGAAACTATGGCTACACCTTC	CASSLSAVRRNYGYTF
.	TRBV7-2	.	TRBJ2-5	TGTGCCAGCAGCTTAAGAGTTAGCCAAGAGACCCAGTACTTC	CASSLRVSQETQYF
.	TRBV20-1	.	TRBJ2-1	TGCAGTGCTAGGAACCCCGTTTTGGGGCCCTCCTACAATGAGCAGTTCTTC	CSARNPVLGPSYNEQFF
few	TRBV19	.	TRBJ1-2	TGTGCCAGTAGTACGGGCTACAGGGACTATGGCTACACCTTC	CASSTGYRDYGYTF
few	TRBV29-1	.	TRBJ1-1	TGCAGCGTTGAGAAGTGGAACACTGAAGCTTTCTTT	CSVEKWNTEAFF
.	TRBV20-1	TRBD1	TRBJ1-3	TGCAGTGCGAGAGACAGGGTAGAGGGAAACACCATATATTTT	CSARDRVEGNTIYF
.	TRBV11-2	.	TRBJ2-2	TGTGCCAGCAGCTTAGTGCTTGCGGAGCTGTTTTTT	CASSLVLAELFF
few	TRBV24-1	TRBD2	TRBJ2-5	TGTGCCACCCGATCGGGGGGGCAAGAGACCCAGTACTTC	CATRSGGQETQYF
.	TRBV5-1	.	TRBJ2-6	TGCGCCAGCAGACCCGGCAGTCTCTCTGGGGCCAACGTCCTGACTTTC	CASRPGSLSGANVLTF
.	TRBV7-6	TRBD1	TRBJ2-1	TGTGCCAGCAGTCCCTGGGACAGGGGGTTTAATGAGCAGTTCTTC	CASSPWDRGFNEQFF
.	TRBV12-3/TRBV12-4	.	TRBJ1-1	TGTGCCAGCAGTGGGGCAACACCTTTCTTT	CASSGATPFF
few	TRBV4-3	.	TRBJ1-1	TGCGCCAGCAGCCAAGATCCGGGGCTGACCCATGAAGCTTTCTTT	CASSQDPGLTHEAFF
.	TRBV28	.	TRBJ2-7	TGTGCCAGCAGTCCCTCGGACGGCTACGAGCAGTACTTC	CASSPSDGYEQYF
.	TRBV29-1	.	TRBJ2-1	TGCAGCGTTGGATTAGACTCCTACAATGAGCAGTTCTTC	CSVGLDSYNEQFF
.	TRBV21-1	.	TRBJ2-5	TGTGCCAGCAGCGCTCACATCGGACTAGCGGGAGATGGGACCCAGTACTTC	CASSAHIGLAGDGTQYF
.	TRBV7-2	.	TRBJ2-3	TGTGCCAGCAGCTTCGGCGTCTCTAGCACAGATACGCAGTATTTT	CASSFGVSSTDTQYF
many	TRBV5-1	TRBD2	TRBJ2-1	TGTGCCAGCAGCAGGGGGCTAGCGGGAGGTAATGAGCAGTTCTTC	CASSRGLAGGNEQFF
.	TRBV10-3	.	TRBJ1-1	TGTGCCATCAGAGCCGGGACACAATACACTGAAGCTTTCTTT	CAIRAGTQYTEAFF
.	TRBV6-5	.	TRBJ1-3	TGTGCCAGCCGCACTGGACTCTTCTCTGGAAACACCATATATTTT	CASRTGLFSGNTIYF
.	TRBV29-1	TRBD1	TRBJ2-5	TGCAGCGTTGAAGATCTGGGACAGGGGCCCGAAGAGACCCAGTACTTC	CSVEDLGQGPEETQYF
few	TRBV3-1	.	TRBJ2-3	TGTGCCAGCAGCCACCGTCGAGATGCGCAGTATTTT	CASSHRRDAQYF
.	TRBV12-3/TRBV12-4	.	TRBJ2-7	TGTGCCAGCAGGAATAGCGGATCGAACTACGAGCAGTACTTC	CASRNSGSNYEQYF
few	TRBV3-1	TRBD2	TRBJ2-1	TGTGCCAGCAGCTTCACTAGCGGGAGTGAGGATGAGCAGTTCTTC	CASSFTSGSEDEQFF
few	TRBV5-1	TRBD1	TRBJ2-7	TGCGCCAGCAGCCTAACGACAGGGGGCGGCTACGAGCAGTACTTC	CASSLTTGGGYEQYF
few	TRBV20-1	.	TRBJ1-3	TGCAGTGCTAGAGATTTCAAAGCTGGAAACACCATATATTTT	CSARDFKAGNTIYF
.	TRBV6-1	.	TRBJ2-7	TGTGCCACCGGCCGGGCCCACGAGCAGTACTTC	CATGRAHEQYF
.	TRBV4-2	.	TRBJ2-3	TGTGTCAGCAGCCAGGCCACAGATACGCAGTATTTT	CVSSQATDTQYF
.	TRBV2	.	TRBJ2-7	TGTGCCAGCAGTGAAGGAGATCGCCTCGACGAGCAGTACTTC	CASSEGDRLDEQYF
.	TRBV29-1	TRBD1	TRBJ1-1	TGCAGCTCCCGGGACAGGGGAAACACTGAAGCTTTCTTT	CSSRDRGNTEAFF
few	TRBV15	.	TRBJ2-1	TGTGCCACCAGCAGAACCCCTGCCCGGGACCTCAGGGTGGATGAGCAGTTCTTC	CATSRTPARDLRVDEQFF
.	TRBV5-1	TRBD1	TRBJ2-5	TGCGCCAGCAGCAACCGGGACAGGGGAAAAGAGACCCAGTACTTC	CASSNRDRGKETQYF
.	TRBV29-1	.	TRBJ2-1	TGCAGCGTTGAAGACCCACAGATCAATGAGCAGTTCTTC	CSVEDPQINEQFF
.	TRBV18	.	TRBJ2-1	TGTGCCAGCTCGCCGGCTCCCCTGGGGCACAATGAGCAGTTCTTC	CASSPAPLGHNEQFF
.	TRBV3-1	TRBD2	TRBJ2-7	TGTGCCAGCAGCCAAGGGGCGGGACTAGCGGGGAACGATCTCTACGAGCAGTACTTC	CASSQGAGLAGNDLYEQYF
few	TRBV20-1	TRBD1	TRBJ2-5	TGCAGTGCTGATCCAACTACCGGGACAGGGCCAGAGACCCAGTACTTC	CSADPTTGTGPETQYF
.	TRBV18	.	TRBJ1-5	TGTGCCAGCTCATCAGGGACCGATCAGCCCCAGCATTTT	CASSSGTDQPQHF
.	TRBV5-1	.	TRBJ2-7	TGCGCCAGCAGCTTGGAGGCCCAACCCTACGAGCAGTACTTC	CASSLEAQPYEQYF
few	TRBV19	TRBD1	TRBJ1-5	TGTGCCAGTAGTTGGATCCCAGGGGGCGATCAGCCCCAGCATTTT	CASSWIPGGDQPQHF
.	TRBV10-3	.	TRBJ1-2	TGTGCCATCAGCACTGACAGTGGCTATGGCTACACCTTC	CAISTDSGYGYTF
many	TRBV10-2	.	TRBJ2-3	TGCGCCAGCAGCCCGGCAGATACGCAGTATTTT	CASSPADTQYF
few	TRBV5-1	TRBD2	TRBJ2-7	TGCGCCAGCAGCTTGGAGCGGGGCGAAGTCTACGAGCAGTACTTC	CASSLERGEVYEQYF
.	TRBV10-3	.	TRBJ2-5	TGTGCCATCGGGCCAGCCGAGACCCAGTACTTC	CAIGPAETQYF
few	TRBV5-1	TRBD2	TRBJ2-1	TGCGCCAGCTCCGTGACTAGCGGGAGTGTCAATGAGCAGTTCTTC	CASSVTSGSVNEQFF
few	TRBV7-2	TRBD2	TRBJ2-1	TGTGCCAGCAGCTCACCTGGACTAGCGGAGACCTACAATGAGCAGTTCTTC	CASSSPGLAETYNEQFF
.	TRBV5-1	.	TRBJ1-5	TGCGCCAGCAGCTTGAACTCGGGGGAAAATCAGCCCCAGCATTTT	CASSLNSGENQPQHF
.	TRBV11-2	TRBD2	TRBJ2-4	TGTGCCAGCAGCTTAGGGAGCGGGGGGGCAGCCAAAAACATTCAGTACTTC	CASSLGSGGAAKNIQYF
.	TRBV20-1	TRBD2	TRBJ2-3	TGCAGTGCTAGAGGGCGGATTAGCGGGAGAACAGATACGCAGTATTTT	CSARGRISGRTDTQYF
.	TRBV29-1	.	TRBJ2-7	TGCAGCGCATGGGACCAAAAGTCCTACGAGCAGTACTTC	CSAWDQKSYEQYF
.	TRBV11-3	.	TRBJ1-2	TGTGCCAGCGCCCCAGGGGCCAACTATGGCTACACCTTC	CASAPGANYGYTF
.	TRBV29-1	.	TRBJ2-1	TGCAGCGTTGGGCTTGGAAGGAGGGCCATCGATGATGAGCAGTTCTTC	CSVGLGRRAIDDEQFF